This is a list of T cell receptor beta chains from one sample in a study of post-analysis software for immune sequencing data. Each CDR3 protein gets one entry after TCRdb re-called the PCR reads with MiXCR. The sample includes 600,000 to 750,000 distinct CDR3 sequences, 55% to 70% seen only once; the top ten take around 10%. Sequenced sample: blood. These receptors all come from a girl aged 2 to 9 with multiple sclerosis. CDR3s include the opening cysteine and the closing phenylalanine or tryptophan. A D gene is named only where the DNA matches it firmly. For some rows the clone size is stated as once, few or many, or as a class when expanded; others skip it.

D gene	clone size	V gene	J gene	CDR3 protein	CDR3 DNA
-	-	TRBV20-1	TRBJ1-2	CSASISNYGYTF	TGCAGTGCTAGTATAAGTAACTATGGCTACACCTTC
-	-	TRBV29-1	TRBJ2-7	CSVILPGAEQYF	TGCAGCGTCATACTGCCGGGGGCAGAGCAGTACTTC
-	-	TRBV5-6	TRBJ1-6	CASSSRRVLNGSSLHF	TGTGCCAGCAGCTCACGCAGAGTCCTCAACGGTTCATCCCTCCACTTT
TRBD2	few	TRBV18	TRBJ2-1	CASSPSWAGDYNEQFF	TGTGCCAGCTCACCCAGCTGGGCGGGAGACTACAATGAGCAGTTCTTC
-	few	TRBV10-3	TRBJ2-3	CAISLKEGGAGADTQYF	TGTGCCATCAGTTTAAAAGAGGGTGGGGCCGGCGCAGATACGCAGTATTTT
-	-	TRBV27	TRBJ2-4	CASSLTVMDKNIQYF	TGTGCCAGCAGTTTAACAGTTATGGACAAAAACATTCAGTACTTC
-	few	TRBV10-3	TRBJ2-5	CAISESVFRTFVSGTQYF	TGTGCCATCAGTGAGTCAGTCTTCAGAACCTTCGTTTCTGGAACCCAGTACTTC
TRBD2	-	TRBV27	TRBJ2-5	CASSAPSGGKETQYF	TGTGCCAGCAGTGCCCCTAGCGGGGGGAAAGAGACCCAGTACTTC
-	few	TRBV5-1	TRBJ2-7	CASREGTLEDEQYF	TGCGCCAGCCGAGAAGGGACACTTGAGGACGAGCAGTACTTC
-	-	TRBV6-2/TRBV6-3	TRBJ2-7	CASSYGYRLYEQYF	TGTGCCAGCAGTTACGGTTACAGACTCTACGAGCAGTACTTC
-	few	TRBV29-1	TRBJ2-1	CSVEDPIAHYNEQFF	TGCAGCGTTGAAGATCCCATAGCGCACTACAATGAGCAGTTCTTC
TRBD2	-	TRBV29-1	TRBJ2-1	CSAQGKSGGANEQFF	TGCAGCGCCCAGGGGAAGAGCGGGGGGGCTAATGAGCAGTTCTTC
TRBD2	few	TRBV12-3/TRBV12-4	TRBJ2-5	CASSFAGVETQYF	TGTGCCAGCAGTTTTGCGGGAGTGGAGACCCAGTACTTC
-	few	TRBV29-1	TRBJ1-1	CSADPGGRTEAFF	TGCAGCGCCGACCCCGGGGGCAGGACTGAAGCTTTCTTT
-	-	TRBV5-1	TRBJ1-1	CASSLGPTNTEAFF	TGCGCCAGCAGCTTGGGTCCGACGAACACTGAAGCTTTCTTT
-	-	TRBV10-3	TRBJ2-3	CAISEGSTDTQYF	TGTGCCATCAGTGAGGGGAGCACAGATACGCAGTATTTT
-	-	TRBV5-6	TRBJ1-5	CASSLGTALPPQHF	TGTGCCAGCAGCTTGGGGACGGCCCTTCCGCCCCAGCATTTT
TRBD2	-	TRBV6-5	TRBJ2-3	CASRSSGYTDTQYF	TGTGCCAGCAGGTCTAGCGGTTACACAGATACGCAGTATTTT
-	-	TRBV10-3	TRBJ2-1	CAISEYPGGPGHEQFF	TGTGCCATCAGTGAGTACCCAGGGGGGCCAGGCCATGAGCAGTTCTTC
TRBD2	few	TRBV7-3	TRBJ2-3	CASSSPGLDTDTQYF	TGTGCCAGCAGCTCTCCGGGACTAGACACAGATACGCAGTATTTT
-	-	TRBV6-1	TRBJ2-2	CASSSGTPNWKTGELFF	TGTGCCAGCAGCTCCGGGACGCCCAACTGGAAGACCGGGGAGCTGTTTTTT
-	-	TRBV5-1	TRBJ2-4	CASSLEVRTNIQYF	TGCGCCAGCAGCTTGGAGGTCCGGACAAACATTCAGTACTTC
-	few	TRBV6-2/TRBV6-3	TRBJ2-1	CASREQTYNEQFF	TGTGCCAGCAGGGAGCAAACCTACAATGAGCAGTTCTTC
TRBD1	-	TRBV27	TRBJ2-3	CASSRFTGTGSTDTQYF	TGTGCCAGCAGTAGATTCACCGGGACAGGGTCCACAGATACGCAGTATTTT
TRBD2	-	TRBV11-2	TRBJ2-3	CASSPSAGSGDTQYF	TGTGCCAGCAGTCCATCAGCGGGGTCGGGAGATACGCAGTATTTT
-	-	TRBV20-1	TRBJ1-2	CSARGEGRGYTF	TGCAGTGCTAGAGGGGAGGGAAGAGGCTACACCTTC
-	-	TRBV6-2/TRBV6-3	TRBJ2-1	CASSYPSRNEQFF	TGTGCCAGCAGCTATCCTAGCAGGAATGAGCAGTTCTTC
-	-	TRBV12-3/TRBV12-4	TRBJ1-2	CASSLGPIGDYGYTF	TGTGCCAGCAGTTTGGGCCCTATCGGGGACTATGGCTACACCTTC
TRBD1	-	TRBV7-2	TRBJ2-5	CASSLVNRGLETQYF	TGTGCCAGCAGCTTAGTTAACAGGGGGCTAGAGACCCAGTACTTC
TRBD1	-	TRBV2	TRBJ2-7	CASRGQGTEQYF	TGTGCCAGCAGGGGACAGGGGACCGAGCAGTACTTC
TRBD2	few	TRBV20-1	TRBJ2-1	CSAVLAGPYNEQFF	TGCAGTGCCGTACTAGCGGGACCCTACAATGAGCAGTTCTTC
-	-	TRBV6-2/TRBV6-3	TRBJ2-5	CASKAYQETQYF	TGTGCCTCCAAGGCCTACCAAGAGACCCAGTACTTC